This TCR beta chain stems from a study of blood T cell repertoires in COVID-19. Across the whole study: T cells, B-cell-depleted T cells, or PBMCs provided the cDNA or gDNA that served as material.

Libraries were prepared by immunoSEQ multiplex PCR; TCRdb keeps only in-frame clonotypes and omits some of them. The data show roughly 62,000 clones, more than 75% seen once. With 0 bases removed from V and 0 bases from J, the gap between germline ends came to 8 bases. This CDR3 has 15 amino acids. The germline CDR1 and CDR2 sequences are SGHVS and FQNEAQ. Sequenced sample: peripheral blood. The chain has TRBV7-8 and TRBJ1-1; D remains unclear. The TCR was taken from a man aged 70-80 years with acute or convalescent COVID-19. The CDR3 DNA follows: TGTGCCAGCAGCTTAGCGGAGATACTGAACACTGAAGCTTTCTTT. It is translated as CASSLAEILNTEAFF.